This T cell receptor (beta chain) was sequenced during a study of response to subunit inactivated influenza vaccine. Study-wide findings and caveats: Authors suggested seasonal influenza vaccinations each recruit few new T cells.

This clonotype was found a few times. The target antigen is unknown. Germline CDR1 reads ENHRY; CDR2 reads SYGVKD. V was trimmed by 4 bases and J by 5 bases, leaving 9 bases between them. CDR3 size: 13 residues. MiXCR, applied by TCRdb to the RT-PCR reads, yields one record per CDR3 protein. Of hundreds of thousands of distinct CDR3 sequences detected, over 11% appear once; the ten largest clones hold approximately 6.5%. Sequences were derived from PBMCs from blood, sampled approximately 15 days before vaccination. This sequence originates from a man aged 50-60 years who received an inactivated influenza vaccine. The rearrangement joins TRBV10-3 to TRBJ2-1, with D unresolved. CDR3 in DNA: TGTGCCATCAGTGCTATCGTTAACAATGAGCAGTTCTTC. Its translation: CAISAIVNNEQFF.